These 16 T cell receptor beta chains share one sample of origin, sequenced in a study of T cells in Graves' hyperthyroidism and ophthalmopathy. TCR beta CDR3 sequences were amplified from RNA transcripts. HTBI primers drove first-round RT-PCR of the TCR CDR3. TCRdb passed the multiplex PCR reads through MiXCR, listing each CDR3 protein once. Counted here are 500,000 to 800,000 distinct CDR3 sequences, over 40% occurring once; the ten biggest clones make up less than 8.5%. What was sequenced was peripheral blood or thyroid tissue (not recorded which). The receptors were gathered from an adult man with Graves' disease, either hyperthyroidism or ophthalmopathy (not recorded which).

V gene TRBV9 combines with J gene TRBJ2-6; D gene uncertain. Germline CDR1 is SGDLS and CDR2 is YYNGEE. The CDR3 runs to 16 residues. V was shortened by 4 bases and J by 0 bases, with 11 bases between the two germline ends. Written as DNA, the CDR3 is TGTGCCAGCAGCAGGACGGAATTCTCTGGGGCCAACGTCCTGACTTTC. It codes for CASSRTEFSGANVLTF.

A word on this clonotype: This CDR3 fails to terminate in the conserved phenylalanine or tryptophan, so it likely reflects a read error. No DNA is shown, since the ends of the CDR3 on it are uncertain; the CDR3 is the one TCRdb lists. The chain recombines TRBV7-9 with TRBJ1-3; the DNA was not used to check the table's D call, TRBD1. With termini counted, the CDR3 has 11 amino acids. Per germline, CDR1 SEHNR and CDR2 FQNEAQ (reference sequence). The CDR3 is CASSFRRGTGI.

The rearrangement links TRBV2 to TRBJ1-6; 8 bases are shared with TRBD1. CDR3 size: 15 residues. Germline values: CDR1 SNHLY, CDR2 FYNNEI. Trimming at V came to 6 bases and at J to 7 bases, leaving 8 bases not matched to a gene. The CDR3 reads CASRALGQGNSPLHF. The CDR3 DNA reads TGTGCCAGCAGAGCCCTTGGACAGGGAAATTCACCCCTCCACTTT. Looking up the rest from reference TRBV2 and TRBJ1-6 gives the full variable domain: EPEVTQTPSHQVTQMGQEVILRCVPISNHLYFYWYRQILGQKVEFLVSFYNNEISEKSEIFDDQFSVERPDGSNFTLKIRSTKLEDSAMYFCASRALGQGNSPLHFGNGTRLTVT.

The gene calls are TRBV10-3 and TRBJ1-1; D is unclear. CDR3 length: 14 amino acids. Trimming took 10 bases from V and 6 from J, leaving 21 bases between them. Per the germline V gene, CDR1 is ENHRY and CDR2 is SYGVKD. CDR3 amino acids: CASKREGSVPEAFF. CDR3 bases: TGTGCCAGCAAGAGGGAGGGTTCGGTCCCTGAAGCTTTCTTT.

The chain employs TRBV20-1 and TRBJ2-5, with TRBD1 as a possible D gene (5 bases). The V end was cut by 6 bases, the J end by 9 bases, with 17 bases between. The germline V gene has CDR1 DFQATT and CDR2 SNEGSKA (reference sequence). This CDR3 comprises 12 residues. CDR3 protein: CSAERGGQPQYF. The CDR3 DNA reads TGCAGTGCGGAAAGGGGTGGTCAGCCCCAGTACTTC.

The table lists this clonotype with a few counts. J is TRBJ1-1 and V is TRBV13, with a tentative D call TRBD1 (5 bases). The germline V gene encodes CDR1 PRHDT and CDR2 FYEKMQ (reference sequence). This CDR3 has 16 amino acids. V was clipped by 5 bases and J by 1 base, with 17 bases between them. Written as DNA, the CDR3 is TGTGCCAGCAGCCGGGTCCGAGACAGAGCGAACACTGAAGCTTTCTTT. This encodes CASSRVRDRANTEAFF.

The chain joins TRBV2 to TRBJ2-5; D possibly corresponds to TRBD2 (6 bases). The V and J ends lost 5 bases and 5 bases respectively, with 21 bases between them. The CDR3 is made up of 16 amino acids. Germline-derived CDR1 and CDR2 are SNHLY and FYNNEI. The CDR3 coding sequence is TGTGCCAGCAGTCTGATAGCGGTTGGGGGGAGTGAGACCCAGTACTTC. Translated: CASSLIAVGGSETQYF.

This clonotype has a count of ten or more. J is TRBJ1-1 and V is TRBV29-1; 10 nucleotides match TRBD1. The CDR3 has 13 amino acids. Germline trimming cut 0 bases from V and 12 bases from J; bases unmatched to any gene: 7. CDR1 and CDR2 (germline): SQVTM, ANQGSEA. The CDR3 DNA is TGCAGCGTTGAAGAGGGCCGACAGGGGGCGTCTTTCTTT. It translates to CSVEEGRQGASFF.

This clonotype was detected only a few times. The rearrangement uses TRBV7-2 and TRBJ1-1, with D maybe TRBD1 (5 bases). The V gene lost 6 bases and the J gene lost 2 bases, with 19 bases spanning the gap. Germline V gives CDR1 SGHTA, CDR2 FQGNSA. This CDR3 has 16 residues. CDR3 amino acids: CASRHRMAGSNTEAFF. The CDR3 DNA follows: TGTGCCAGCAGACACCGAATGGCAGGGAGTAACACTGAAGCTTTCTTT.

With respect to this clonotype: At one end, the junction sequence differs from germline, possibly due to a read error. This rearrangement joins TRBV7-3 to TRBJ1-1; D is unclear. CDR3 length: 14 amino acids. The germline V gene encodes CDR1 SGHTA and CDR2 FQGTGA. The DNA for the CDR3 is TGCGCCAGCAGCCAGATTTTGGGTAGCTCTGAAGCTTTCTTT. Encoded protein: CASSQILGSSEAFF. Together with reference TRBV7-3 and TRBJ1-1, the CDR3 gives the full variable domain: GAGVSQTPSNKVTEKGKYVELRCDPISGHTALYWYRQSLGQGPEFLIYFQGTGAADDSGLPNDRFFAVRPEGSVSTLKIQRTERGDSAVYLCASSQILGSSEAFFGQGTRLTVV.

V and J are TRBV12-3 or TRBV12-4 and TRBJ2-7, with 11 positions matching TRBD2. Losses at the gene ends were 5 bases for V and 7 bases for J; bases not matched to a gene: 10. This CDR3 spans 15 amino acids. CDR3 sequence: CASSLGLAGSREQYF. The CDR3 DNA sequence: TGTGCCAGCAGTCTAGGACTAGCGGGCTCAAGAGAGCAGTACTTC.

V and J are TRBV2 and TRBJ2-7; tentatively, D is TRBD1 or TRBD2 (5 bases each). Per germline, CDR1 SNHLY and CDR2 FYNNEI. V was trimmed by 4 bases and J by 2 bases, leaving 21 bases between them. The CDR3 runs 17 residues. The CDR3 coding sequence is TGTGCCAGCAGTGGAACCTTCGCCGGGGACCAAACCTACGAGCAGTACTTC. It specifies CASSGTFAGDQTYEQYF.

This sequence joins TRBV7-9 and TRBJ1-2; TRBD1 agrees at 7 bases. Germline V CDR1 and CDR2: SEHNR, FQNEAQ (reference sequence). CDR3 size: 14 residues. The junction had 3 bases not matched to a gene; V was cut back by 2 bases and J by 3 bases. The CDR3 DNA reads TGTGCCAGCAGCTTATTAGGGACAGACTATGGCTACACCTTC. Translation: CASSLLGTDYGYTF.

The chain carries TRBV12-3 or TRBV12-4 and TRBJ1-2; D gene unclear. Trimming stripped 7 bases from V and 8 bases from J, with 17 bases between. This CDR3 contains 13 residues. The CDR3, as DNA: TGTGCCAGCACCCCCATGGGGTTCGGAGGCTACACCTTC. It yields the protein CASTPMGFGGYTF.

On this clonotype: A read error may account for a junction end that differs from germline. The V call is TRBV6-1, the J call TRBJ1-3; D is unclear. The CDR3 length is 14 residues. Germline CDR1 and CDR2: MNHNS and SASEGT. CDR3 bases: TGTGCCATCAGTGAAGCCGGATTTGGAAACACCATATATTTT. The encoded protein is CAISEAGFGNTIYF.

The chain employs TRBV12-3 or TRBV12-4 and TRBJ2-5, with 11 bases matching TRBD2. CDR3 length: 16 residues. V was pared by 6 bases and J by 3 bases, with 9 bases of the junction left unmatched. CDR3 sequence: CASSRPLAGVEETQYF. The CDR3 nucleotides are TGTGCCAGCAGCCGACCACTAGCGGGAGTCGAAGAGACCCAGTACTTC.